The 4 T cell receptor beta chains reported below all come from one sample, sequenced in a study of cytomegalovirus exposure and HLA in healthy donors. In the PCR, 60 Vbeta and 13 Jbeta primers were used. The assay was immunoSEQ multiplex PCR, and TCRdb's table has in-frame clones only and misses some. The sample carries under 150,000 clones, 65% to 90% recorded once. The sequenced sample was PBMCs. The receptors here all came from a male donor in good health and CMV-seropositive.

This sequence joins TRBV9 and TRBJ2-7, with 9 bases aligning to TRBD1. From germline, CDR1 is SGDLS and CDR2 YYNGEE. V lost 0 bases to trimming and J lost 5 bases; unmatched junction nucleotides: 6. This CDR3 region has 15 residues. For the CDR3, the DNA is TGTGCCAGCAGCGTAGCCGGGACAGGGTCCAACGAGCAGTACTTC. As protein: CASSVAGTGSNEQYF. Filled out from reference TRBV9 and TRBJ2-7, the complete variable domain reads DSGVTQTPKHLITATGQRVTLRCSPRSGDLSVYWYQQSLDQGLQFLIQYYNGEERAKGNILERFSAQQFPDLHSELNLSSLELGDSALYFCASSVAGTGSNEQYFGPGTRLTVT.

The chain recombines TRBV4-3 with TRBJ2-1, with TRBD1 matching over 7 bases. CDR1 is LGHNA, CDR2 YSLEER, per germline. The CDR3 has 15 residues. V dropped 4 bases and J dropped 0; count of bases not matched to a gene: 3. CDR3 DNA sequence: TGCGCCAGCAGCCGAACAGGGGACTCCTACAATGAGCAGTTCTTC. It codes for CASSRTGDSYNEQFF.

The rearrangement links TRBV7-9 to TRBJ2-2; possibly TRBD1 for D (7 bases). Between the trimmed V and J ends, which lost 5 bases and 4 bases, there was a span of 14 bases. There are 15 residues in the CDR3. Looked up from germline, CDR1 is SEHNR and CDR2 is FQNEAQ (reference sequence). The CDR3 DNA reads TGTGCCAGCAGCGACAGGGAAGCGGGCACCGGGGAGCTGTTTTTT. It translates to CASSDREAGTGELFF. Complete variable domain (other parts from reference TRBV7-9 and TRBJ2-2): DTGVSQNPRHKITKRGQNVTFRCDPISEHNRLYWYRQTLGQGPEFLTYFQNEAQLEKSRLLSDRFSAERPKGSFSTLEIQRTEQGDSAMYLCASSDREAGTGELFFGEGSRLTVL.

In nucleotides, the CDR3 is TGCGCCAGCAGACGTAGCGGGACTAGCACAGATACGCAGTATTTT. Translating it yields CASRRSGTSTDTQYF. The J gene is TRBJ2-3, the V gene TRBV5-1; 8 bases fit TRBD2. Germline-derived CDR1 and CDR2 are SGHRS and YFSETQ. This CDR3 is 15 amino acids long. V dropped 5 bases and J dropped 0; count of bases not matched to a gene: 5.